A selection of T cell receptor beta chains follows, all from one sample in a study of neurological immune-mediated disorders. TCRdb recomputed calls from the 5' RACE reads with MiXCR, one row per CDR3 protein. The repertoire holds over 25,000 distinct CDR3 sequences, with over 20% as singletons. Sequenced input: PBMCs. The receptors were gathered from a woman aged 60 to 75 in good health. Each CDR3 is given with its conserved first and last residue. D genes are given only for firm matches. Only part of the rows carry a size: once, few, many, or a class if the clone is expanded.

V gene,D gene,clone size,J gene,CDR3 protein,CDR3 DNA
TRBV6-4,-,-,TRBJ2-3,CASRESNTDTQYF,TGTGCCAGCAGAGAAAGCAACACAGATACGCAGTATTTT
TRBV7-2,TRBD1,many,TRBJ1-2,CASSLVSGGADIYGYTF,TGTGCCAGCAGCTTAGTGTCAGGGGGCGCAGATATCTATGGCTACACCTTC
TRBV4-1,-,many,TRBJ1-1,CASSPRSHTEAFF,TGCGCCAGCAGCCCCCGTAGTCACACTGAAGCTTTCTTT
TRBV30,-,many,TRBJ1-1,CAWSIRTEIEAFF,TGTGCCTGGAGTATCCGGACAGAGATTGAAGCTTTCTTT
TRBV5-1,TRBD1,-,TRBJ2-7,CASSLRDRDHEQYF,TGCGCCAGCAGCCTCAGGGACAGGGACCACGAGCAGTACTTC
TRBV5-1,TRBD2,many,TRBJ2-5,CASSLGTSGLRQETQYF,TGCGCCAGCAGCTTGGGGACTAGCGGGCTGCGCCAAGAGACCCAGTACTTC
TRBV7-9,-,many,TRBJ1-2,CASSLEGSGFGYGYTF,TGTGCCAGCAGCTTAGAGGGCTCAGGGTTTGGATATGGCTACACCTTC
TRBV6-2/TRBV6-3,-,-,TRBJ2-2,CASSERYTGELFF,TGTGCCAGCTCGGAGCGGTACACCGGGGAGCTGTTTTTT
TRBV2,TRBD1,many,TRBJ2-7,CASNRDRVDEQYF,TGTGCCAGCAATCGGGACAGGGTGGACGAGCAGTACTTC
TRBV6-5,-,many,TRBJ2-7,CASSYPGGSDEQYF,TGTGCCAGCAGTTACCCAGGTGGCTCGGACGAGCAGTACTTC
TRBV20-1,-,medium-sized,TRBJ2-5,CSATTPLRRQETQYF,TGCAGTGCCACCACCCCTTTAAGGCGCCAAGAGACCCAGTACTTC
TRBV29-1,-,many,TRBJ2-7,CSVIGSRREQYF,TGCAGCGTTATCGGCTCTAGGCGGGAGCAGTACTTC
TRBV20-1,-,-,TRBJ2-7,CSKIGDDQYF,TGCAGTAAGATCGGGGACGATCAGTACTTC
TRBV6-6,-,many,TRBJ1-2,CASSYETLYGYTF,TGTGCCAGCAGTTACGAGACTCTCTATGGCTACACCTTC
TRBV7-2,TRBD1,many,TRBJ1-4,CASSNRQGLQLFF,TGTGCCAGCAGCAACCGACAGGGTTTACAACTGTTTTTT
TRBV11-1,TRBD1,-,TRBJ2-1,CASSPGDRVDEQFF,TGTGCCAGCAGCCCCGGAGACAGGGTCGATGAGCAGTTCTTC
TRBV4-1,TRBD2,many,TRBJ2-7,CASSQEGAGGHEQYF,TGCGCCAGCAGCCAAGAAGGGGCGGGAGGTCACGAGCAGTACTTC
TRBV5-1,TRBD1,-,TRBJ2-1,CASSLRTGDDEQFF,TGCGCCAGCAGCTTGCGGACAGGAGACGATGAGCAGTTCTTC
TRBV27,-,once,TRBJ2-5,CASSRGTTGETQYF,TGTGCCAGCAGTCGAGGGACCACGGGAGAGACCCAGTACTTC
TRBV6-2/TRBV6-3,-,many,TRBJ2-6,CASSYGSGANVLTF,TGTGCCAGCAGTTACGGGTCTGGGGCCAACGTCCTGACTTTC
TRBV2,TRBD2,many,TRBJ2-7,CASTPGTSRYEQYF,TGTGCCAGCACCCCCGGGACTAGTCGATACGAGCAGTACTTC
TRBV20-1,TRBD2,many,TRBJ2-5,CSARLAGQETQYF,TGCAGTGCTAGACTAGCGGGACAAGAGACCCAGTACTTC
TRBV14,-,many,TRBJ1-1,CASSQVWGEAFF,TGTGCCAGCAGCCAAGTGTGGGGCGAAGCTTTCTTT
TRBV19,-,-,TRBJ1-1,CASSTWNTEAFF,TGTGCCAGTAGTACCTGGAACACTGAAGCTTTCTTT
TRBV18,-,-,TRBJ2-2,CASSPLTSATNTGELFF,TGTGCCAGCTCACCATTAACCAGTGCCACGAACACCGGGGAGCTGTTTTTT
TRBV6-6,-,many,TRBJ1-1,CASSYPYGVPLNTEAFF,TGTGCCAGCAGTTACCCATATGGGGTACCATTGAACACTGAAGCTTTCTTT
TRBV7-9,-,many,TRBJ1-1,CASSPIAQRGNTEAFF,TGTGCCAGCAGCCCAATAGCGCAGCGGGGGAACACTGAAGCTTTCTTT
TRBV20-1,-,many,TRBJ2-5,CSARELRDQETQYF,TGCAGTGCTAGAGAGCTGCGGGACCAAGAGACCCAGTACTTC
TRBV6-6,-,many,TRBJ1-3,CASSDSGNTIYF,TGTGCCAGCAGCGACTCTGGAAACACCATATATTTT
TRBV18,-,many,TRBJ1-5,CASSPRDNNQPQHF,TGTGCCAGCTCACCACGGGACAATAATCAGCCCCAGCATTTT
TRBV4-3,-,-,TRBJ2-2,CASSQNAHTSSYTGELFF,TGCGCCAGCAGCCAAAACGCCCATACTAGCTCTTACACCGGGGAGCTGTTTTTT
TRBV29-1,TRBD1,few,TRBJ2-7,CSVPGTGTSYEQYF,TGCAGCGTTCCCGGGACAGGGACCAGCTACGAGCAGTACTTC
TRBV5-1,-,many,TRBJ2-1,CASSLFSPYNEQFF,TGCGCCAGCAGCTTGTTCTCTCCCTACAATGAGCAGTTCTTC
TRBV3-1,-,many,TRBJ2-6,CASSPTGANVLTF,TGTGCCAGCAGCCCCACTGGGGCCAACGTCCTGACTTTC
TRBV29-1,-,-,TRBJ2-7,CSVERTVGEQYF,TGCAGCGTTGAAAGGACGGTTGGGGAGCAGTACTTC
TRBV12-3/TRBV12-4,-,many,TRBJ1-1,CASPRGGNTEAFF,TGTGCCAGCCCTAGGGGTGGGAACACTGAAGCTTTCTTT
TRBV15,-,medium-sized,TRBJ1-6,CATSGTRGSNSPLHF,TGTGCCACCAGCGGGACCAGAGGCAGTAATTCACCCCTCCACTTT
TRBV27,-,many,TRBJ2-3,CASSRNGDWTDTQYF,TGTGCCAGCAGCCGAAATGGGGATTGGACAGATACGCAGTATTTT